A single sample gave rise to the 24 T cell receptor beta chains below, sequenced in a study of long-term antiretroviral therapy in people with HIV. With survey level as its setting, the immunoSEQ assay was v3.0. Clones were sequenced by immunoSEQ multiplex PCR, and TCRdb holds only the in-frame ones, with some missing. The sample yields tens of thousands of clones, approximately 93% seen once. Here the sequenced sample was unsorted PBMCs, taken 7.6 years after starting antiretroviral therapy. These receptors all come from a woman in her thirties or forties with HIV.

The chain joins TRBV5-4 to TRBJ2-3; TRBD2 matches 12 bases. V was pared by 4 bases and J by 6 bases, with 6 bases of the junction left unmatched. CDR1 and CDR2 from the germline V gene are SGHNT and YYREEE (reference sequence). The CDR3 is made up of 15 amino acids. The CDR3, as DNA: TGTGCCAGCAGCCAACTAGCGGGGGGTGACGATACGCAGTATTTT. Translated: CASSQLAGGDDTQYF. The entire variable domain, with the rest obtained from reference TRBV5-4 and TRBJ2-3, is as follows: ETGVTQSPTHLIKTRGQQVTLRCSSQSGHNTVSWYQQALGQGPQFIFQYYREEENGRGNFPPRFSGLQFPNYSSELNVNALELDDSALYLCASSQLAGGDDTQYFGPGTRLTVL.

The chain carries TRBV11-2 and TRBJ2-1; D is unresolved. The ends were cut back, 3 bases at V and 2 bases at J, with 5 bases in the middle. This CDR3 has 13 amino acids. Germline loops: CDR1 SGHAT, CDR2 FQNNGV. CDR3 loop: CASSFRPYNEQFF. CDR3 DNA sequence: TGTGCCAGCAGCTTCCGCCCCTACAATGAGCAGTTCTTC.

The CDR3 reads CASSQDGTGNEKLFF. The CDR3, as DNA: TGCGCCAGCAGCCAAGACGGGACAGGGAATGAAAAACTGTTTTTT. The chain uses TRBV4-1 and TRBJ1-4, with 9 bases aligning to TRBD1. The CDR3 length is 15 residues. Trimming at V came to 0 bases and at J to 5 bases, leaving 1 base not matched to a gene. Per germline, CDR1 MGHRA and CDR2 YSYEKL.

The chain has TRBV27 and TRBJ2-7; 8 bases align to TRBD2. This CDR3 is built from 15 residues. The germline V gene encodes CDR1 MNHEY and CDR2 SMNVEV (reference sequence). V was pared by 2 bases and J by 3 bases, with 6 bases of the junction left unmatched. CDR3 in amino acids: CASSLARAGGYEQYF. The CDR3 region has the DNA TGTGCCAGCAGTTTAGCCCGGGCGGGGGGCTACGAGCAGTACTTC.

Only a few counts were recorded for this clone. This chain links TRBV27 with TRBJ1-6; D is undetermined. CDR3 size: 16 residues. Germline lookup yields CDR1 MNHEY and CDR2 SMNVEV (reference sequence). V lost 7 bases, J lost 10 bases, and 23 bases lay in between. The CDR3 spells CASTYSVADSRSPLHF. CDR3 nucleotide sequence: TGTGCCAGCACCTACTCGGTTGCGGATTCCCGATCACCCCTCCACTTT.

The V and J genes are TRBV7-2 and TRBJ2-4; 8 bases line up with TRBD1. CDR1 is SGHTA and CDR2 is FQGNSA in the germline V gene. This CDR3 is 14 amino acids long. J lost 7 bases, V lost 5 bases, and 7 bases had no gene match. This chain's CDR3 is CASSLNRGTNIQYF. DNA for the CDR3: TGTGCCAGCAGCCTAAACAGGGGGACTAACATTCAGTACTTC.

The rearrangement links TRBV5-1 to TRBJ2-3; no reliable D call. The CDR3 has 14 residues. The germline CDR1 and CDR2 sequences are SGHRS and YFSETQ. Deletions cut 5 bases from V and 0 bases from J, with 10 bases between. The chain's CDR3 is CASRFGSSTDTQYF. The CDR3 nucleotides read TGCGCCAGCAGGTTCGGATCTAGCACAGATACGCAGTATTTT.

This clone came up a few times. V usage is TRBV4-3 and J usage is TRBJ2-3; D unresolved. CDR3 length: 17 amino acids. The V end lost 0 bases, the J end lost 1 base, and 14 bases lay between the germline ends. Germline lookup yields CDR1 LGHNA and CDR2 YSLEER. CDR3 sequence: CASSQEAGRLGTDTQYF. As DNA, the CDR3 is TGCGCCAGCAGCCAAGAGGCTGGAAGATTAGGCACAGATACGCAGTATTTT.

This rearrangement joins TRBV2 to TRBJ1-5, with 7 bases lining up with TRBD1. Germline CDR1 is SNHLY and CDR2 is FYNNEI. With V trimmed by 3 bases and J by 0 bases, 8 bases remained unmatched. This CDR3 is 17 amino acids long. The CDR3 loop reads CASSDPGTADSNQPQHF. In DNA form, the CDR3 reads TGTGCCAGCAGTGACCCCGGGACAGCGGATAGCAATCAGCCCCAGCATTTT.

The chain combines TRBV7-9 with TRBJ2-6; D unresolved. V lost 3 bases to trimming and J lost 0 bases, with 15 bases between them. The CDR3 contains 18 residues. Germline V gives CDR1 SEHNR, CDR2 FQNEAQ (reference sequence). CDR3 nucleotides: TGTGCCAGCAGCTTGATCTTTGGTTCGGGCTCTGGGGCCAACGTCCTGACTTTC. Translated: CASSLIFGSGSGANVLTF. Full variable domain (outside the CDR3, taken from reference TRBV7-9 and TRBJ2-6): DTGVSQNPRHKITKRGQNVTFRCDPISEHNRLYWYRQTLGQGPEFLTYFQNEAQLEKSRLLSDRFSAERPKGSFSTLEIQRTEQGDSAMYLCASSLIFGSGSGANVLTFGAGSRLTVL.

This chain joins TRBV7-2 and TRBJ2-5; D possibly corresponds to TRBD2 (6 bases). V lost 5 bases to trimming and J lost 4 bases, with 8 bases between them. The V gene's germline CDR1 is SGHTA and CDR2 FQGNSA. There are 12 residues in the CDR3. The chain's CDR3 is CASSREAETQYF. The DNA for the CDR3 is TGTGCCAGCAGCAGGGAGGCAGAGACCCAGTACTTC.

The V call is TRBV19, the J call TRBJ2-2; TRBD2 matches at 12 bases. Germline CDR1 and CDR2: LNHDA and SQIVND (reference sequence). CDR3 length: 20 amino acids. V gave up 5 bases and J gave up 0 bases; unmatched junction bases: 13. The CDR3 loop reads CASSARFGTSGFANTGELFF. In DNA form, the CDR3 reads TGTGCCAGTAGTGCACGATTCGGGACTAGCGGGTTCGCGAACACCGGGGAGCTGTTTTTT.

In DNA form, the CDR3 reads TGTGCCAGCAGCCTCAATGGGGCGACAGGGGGTCCGATTAACTATGGCTACACCTTC. It translates to CASSLNGATGGPINYGYTF. The V gene is TRBV21-1, the J gene TRBJ1-2; TRBD1 was called by the table and not checked on the DNA. TRBV21-1 is designated a pseudogene. The CDR3 length is 19 residues.

The rearrangement links TRBV4-1 to TRBJ1-5; 8 nucleotides line up with TRBD1. This CDR3 is 16 amino acids long. V was pared by 2 bases and J by 0 bases, with 3 bases of the junction left unmatched. Germline CDR1 MGHRA, CDR2 YSYEKL. CDR3 protein: CASSQSGTGSNQPQHF. The CDR3 region has the DNA TGCGCCAGCAGCCAATCGGGGACAGGTAGCAATCAGCCCCAGCATTTT.

V is TRBV10-3 and J is TRBJ2-2; a weak D match, TRBD2 (5 bases). This CDR3 is 15 amino acids long. V was trimmed by 5 bases and J by 5 bases, leaving 15 bases between them. Per germline, CDR1 ENHRY and CDR2 SYGVKD. The CDR3 here is CAISFTSTLTGELFF. In DNA, the CDR3 is TGTGCCATCAGTTTCACTAGTACCCTTACCGGGGAGCTGTTTTTT.

This chain's CDR3 is CASSLERGEDTQYF. DNA of the CDR3: TGCGCCAGCAGCTTGGAGCGGGGGGAAGATACGCAGTATTTT. The rearrangement links TRBV5-1 to TRBJ2-3, with 9 bases matching TRBD2. J was trimmed by 5 bases and V by 0 bases; bases with no gene match: 1. The V gene's germline CDR1 is SGHRS and CDR2 YFSETQ. The CDR3 is made up of 14 amino acids.

V gene TRBV7-9 combines with J gene TRBJ1-4; 7 positions agree with TRBD1. With 2 bases clipped from V and 3 bases from J, the junction kept 3 bases outside the gene matches. Germline-derived CDR1 and CDR2 are SEHNR and FQNEAQ (reference sequence). The CDR3 runs 15 residues. DNA for the CDR3: TGTGCCAGCAGCTTAAAGGGGGCGGCTAATGAAAAACTGTTTTTT. Translating gives CASSLKGAANEKLFF. The variable domain in full, completed from reference TRBV7-9 and TRBJ1-4, reads DTGVSQNPRHKITKRGQNVTFRCDPISEHNRLYWYRQTLGQGPEFLTYFQNEAQLEKSRLLSDRFSAERPKGSFSTLEIQRTEQGDSAMYLCASSLKGAANEKLFFGSGTQLSVL.

The V and J genes are TRBV10-3 and TRBJ2-7, with D unresolved. Deletions cut 7 bases from V and 2 bases from J, with 18 bases between. Germline CDR1 is ENHRY and CDR2 is SYGVKD. The CDR3 has 15 residues. For the CDR3, the DNA is TGTGCCATCACCCCCGGGCCAGAGAACACCTACGAGCAGTACTTC. Translation gives CAITPGPENTYEQYF.

The chain joins TRBV19 to TRBJ1-2; D gene ambiguous. Trimming left V 10 bases short and J 4 bases short, with 22 bases between. Germline assignment: CDR1 LNHDA and CDR2 SQIVND (reference sequence). CDR3 length: 15 residues. This CDR3 reads CATLLQTESFYGYTF. The DNA of the CDR3 is TGTGCCACCCTGCTTCAGACGGAATCGTTCTATGGCTACACCTTC. Supplemented by reference TRBV19 and TRBJ1-2, the full variable domain reads DGGITQSPKYLFRKEGQNVTLSCEQNLNHDAMYWYRQDPGQGLRLIYYSQIVNDFQKGDIAEGYSVSREKKESFPLTVTSAQKNPTAFYLCATLLQTESFYGYTFGSGTRLTVV.

The count of this clone is one. V gene TRBV2 combines with J gene TRBJ2-1, with 10 bases lining up with TRBD2. Germline V gene sequence: CDR1 SNHLY, CDR2 FYNNEI. V was pared by 3 bases and J by 0 bases, with 5 bases of the junction left unmatched. The CDR3 has 17 amino acids. CDR3 sequence: CASSEGSGGPSYNEQFF. In DNA form, the CDR3 reads TGTGCCAGCAGTGAGGGTAGCGGGGGGCCCTCCTACAATGAGCAGTTCTTC.

The rearrangement joins TRBV18 to TRBJ1-2; 9 nucleotides align to TRBD1. J was trimmed by 1 base and V by 6 bases; bases with no gene match: 9. CDR3 length: 16 amino acids. Germline V gene sequence: CDR1 KGHSH, CDR2 LQKENI. The CDR3 spells CASSLLRQGGNYGYTF. CDR3 nucleotides: TGTGCCAGCTCTCTACTCCGACAGGGGGGTAACTATGGCTACACCTTC.

This clone was detected once. This sequence joins TRBV5-1 and TRBJ2-1; 13 bases match TRBD2. V trimming: 3 bases; J trimming: 9 bases; junction bases outside the gene matches: 6. From germline, CDR1 is SGHRS and CDR2 YFSETQ. CDR3 length: 15 residues. The CDR3, as DNA: TGCGCCAGCAGCTACGGACTAGCGGGAGCAGCTGAGCAGTTCTTC. Translating gives CASSYGLAGAAEQFF. Full variable domain (outside the CDR3, taken from reference TRBV5-1 and TRBJ2-1): KAGVTQTPRYLIKTRGQQVTLSCSPISGHRSVSWYQQTPGQGLQFLFEYFSETQRNKGNFPGRFSGRQFSNSRSEMNVSTLELGDSALYLCASSYGLAGAAEQFFGPGTRLTVL.

This sequence joins TRBV29-1 and TRBJ2-3; D is possibly TRBD1 (6 bases). Germline CDR1 is SQVTM and CDR2 is ANQGSEA. CDR3 length equals 13 residues. Trimming removed 7 bases at V and 4 bases at J, with 15 bases between. The DNA for the CDR3 is TGCAGCGGGGGGCCCAAAACGGCAGATACGCAGTATTTT. Protein sequence: CSGGPKTADTQYF.

The chain uses TRBV6-5 and TRBJ1-2; unclear D gene. Trimming removed 9 bases from V and 4 bases from J, with 9 bases in between. Germline loops: CDR1 MNHEY, CDR2 SVGAGI. The CDR3 is 11 residues long. CDR3 sequence reads: CASKGGYGYTF. In DNA form, the CDR3 reads TGTGCCAGTAAGGGAGGCTATGGCTACACCTTC.